Detailed here is one TCR beta chain. Its antigen is undetermined. Here immunoSEQ multiplex PCR was the method, and the copy in TCRdb shows in-frame clones only, minus some. The sample has some 180,000 clones; around nine tenths are singletons. Germline loops: CDR1 GTSNPN, CDR2 SVGIG (reference sequence). This CDR3 has 12 amino acids. J lost 7 bases, V lost 8 bases, and 7 bases had no gene match. The data stem from a study of T cell responses to AZD1222 COVID-19 vaccine. General study points: Spike regions recognized by vaccine-associated CD4 TCRs spanned the protein, led by 160-218 and 743-854.

The V and J genes are TRBV30 and TRBJ2-7, with 11 bases lining up with TRBD1. The sequence came from an adult who received the AZD1222 COVID-19 vaccine. Specimen: peripheral blood, collected 28 days after the second AZD1222 dose. In DNA form, the CDR3 reads TGTGCCGGGGGGGGACAGGGGGGGGAGCAGTACTTC. Protein sequence: CAGGGQGGEQYF. Complete variable domain (other parts from reference TRBV30 and TRBJ2-7): SQTIHQWPATLVQPVGSPLSLECTVEGTSNPNLYWYRQAAGRGLQLLFYSVGIGQISSEVPQNLSASRPQDRQFILSSKKLLLSDSGFYLCAGGGQGGEQYFGPGTRLTVT.